This TCR beta chain comes out of a study of radiotherapy plus CTLA-4 blockade in lung cancer. Looking at the study overall: In 18% of patients, objective responses were seen; approximately 31% had disease control.

This CDR3 contains 13 residues. Looked up from germline, CDR1 is MGHRA and CDR2 is YSYEKL. Trimming removed 4 bases from V and 2 bases from J, with 8 bases in between. Whole-study results and caveats: After treatment with radiotherapy plus ipilimumab, TCR clones that came from the tumor expanded in blood.

TCRdb keeps only in-frame clones here, not all; method: immunoSEQ multiplex PCR. This table holds 35,000 to 40,000 clones, approximately 86% found once. As for this clone: No antigen is known for it.

The receptor was derived from a human donor with non-small cell lung cancer whose response to radiotherapy plus ipilimumab could not be evaluated. Sequenced here: peripheral blood, sampled from a patient treated with radiotherapy plus ipilimumab. The chain is built from TRBV4-1 and TRBJ1-1; the D gene is possibly TRBD1 (5 bases). DNA of the CDR3: TGCGCCAGCAGCCTCGGGGGAAACACTGAAGCTTTCTTT. Translating it yields CASSLGGNTEAFF.